Given below is one T cell receptor beta chain in context. Its target is unknown. This CDR3 has 15 residues. Germline CDR1 reads SEHNR; CDR2 reads FQNEAQ (reference sequence). Trimming took off 4 bases at V and 3 bases at J, with 14 bases between the two ends. The data derive from a study of blood T cells in healthy people across ages. Study information: When template switching was applied, about one barcoded beta molecule was captured per two T cells.

A second PCR, run for about 7 to 12 cycles, used a sample-barcoded 5' primer plus a J-beta primer mix. TCRdb re-analysed the 5' RACE reads in MiXCR, keeping a single row per CDR3 protein. In the table there are around 320,000 distinct CDR3 sequences, 25% to 30% of which are singletons. Overall study results and limits: The fall in TCR beta diversity per million T cells was roughly linear with age.

The chain links TRBV7-9 to TRBJ2-3; the D gene is possibly TRBD2 (6 bases). The sequenced material came from blood. The sequence derives from a woman aged 70-85 years in good health. The CDR3 bases are TGTGCCAGCAGCTCCCGACTAGAGGCAACAGATACGCAGTATTTT. Its translation is CASSSRLEATDTQYF.